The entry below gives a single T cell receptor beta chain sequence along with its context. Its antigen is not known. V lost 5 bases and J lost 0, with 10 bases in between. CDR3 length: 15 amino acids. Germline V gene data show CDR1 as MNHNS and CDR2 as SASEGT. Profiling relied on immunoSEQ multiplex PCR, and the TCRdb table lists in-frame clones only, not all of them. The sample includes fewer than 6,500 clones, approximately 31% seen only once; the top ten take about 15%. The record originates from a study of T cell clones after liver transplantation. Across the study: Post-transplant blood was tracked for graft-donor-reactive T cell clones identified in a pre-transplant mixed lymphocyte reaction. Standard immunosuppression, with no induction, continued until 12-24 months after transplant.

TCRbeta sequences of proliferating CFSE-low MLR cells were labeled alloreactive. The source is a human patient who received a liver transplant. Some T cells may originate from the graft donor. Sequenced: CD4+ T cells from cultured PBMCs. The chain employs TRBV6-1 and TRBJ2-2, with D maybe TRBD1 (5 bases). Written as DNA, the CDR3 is TGTGCCAGCAGTCGCCCAGGGACGAACACCGGGGAGCTGTTTTTT. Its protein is CASSRPGTNTGELFF.